This is a list of T cell receptor beta chains from one sample in a study of blood T cell repertoires in COVID-19. Libraries were prepared by immunoSEQ multiplex PCR; TCRdb keeps only in-frame clonotypes and omits some of them. This table holds roughly 20,000 clones, about 80% found once. Source material: peripheral blood. The receptors were sampled from a man older than 75 with acute or convalescent COVID-19. CDR3s include the opening cysteine and the closing phenylalanine or tryptophan. D genes are given only for firm matches. The size of a clone is reported for some rows only, either as once, few or many, or as a class for expanded clones.

d_call	v_call	j_call	clone_size	cdr3_aa	cdr3_nt
-	TRBV5-6	TRBJ1-2	-	CASSLDSYGYTF	TGTGCCAGCAGCTTGGACAGCTATGGCTACACCTTC
-	TRBV27	TRBJ1-2	-	CASSSPGQGNYGYTF	TGTGCCAGCAGTTCCCCCGGTCAGGGAAACTATGGCTACACCTTC
TRBD1	TRBV6-5	TRBJ1-3	-	CASSLRQGITIYF	TGTGCCAGCAGCCTAAGACAGGGGATAACCATATATTTT
-	TRBV3-1/TRBV3-2	TRBJ1-6	-	CASSPGNSPLHF	TGTGCCAGCAGCCCGGGGAATTCACCCCTCCACTTT
TRBD1	TRBV7-2	TRBJ1-5	-	CASSYGQGANQPQHF	TGTGCCAGCAGCTATGGGCAGGGGGCAAATCAGCCCCAGCATTTT
TRBD2	TRBV19	TRBJ2-3	-	CASSIRRASGASTDTQYF	TGTGCCAGTAGTATCCGCCGGGCTAGCGGAGCTAGCACAGATACGCAGTATTTT
-	TRBV7-2	TRBJ2-2	-	CASSPTRQSGELFF	TGTGCCAGCAGCCCGACTAGACAGTCCGGGGAGCTGTTTTTT
TRBD1	TRBV19	TRBJ1-2	-	CASCRTGGDYDGYTF	TGTGCCAGTTGTCGGACAGGGGGCGATTACGATGGCTACACCTTC
TRBD1	TRBV12-3/TRBV12-4	TRBJ1-6	-	CASSENRGSPLHF	TGTGCCAGCAGTGAAAACAGGGGTTCACCCCTCCACTTT
-	TRBV12-3/TRBV12-4	TRBJ1-1	-	CASLGRGVREAFF	TGTGCCAGCCTCGGGAGGGGGGTTCGTGAAGCTTTCTTT
TRBD1	TRBV6-6	TRBJ1-5	-	CASSYRTRGSNQPQHF	TGTGCCAGCAGTTACCGCACCAGGGGGAGCAATCAGCCCCAGCATTTT
-	TRBV7-9	TRBJ1-4	-	CASSTRTSNEKLFF	TGTGCCAGCAGCACCCGGACAAGTAATGAAAAACTGTTTTTT
-	TRBV30	TRBJ1-1	-	CAWTLTGNTEAFF	TGTGCCTGGACCCTGACAGGGAACACTGAAGCTTTCTTT
-	TRBV11-2	TRBJ1-1	-	CASSLVPGEAFF	TGTGCCAGCAGCTTAGTACCAGGTGAAGCTTTCTTT
-	TRBV5-1	TRBJ1-6	-	CASSLMAGTEFYNSPLHF	TGCGCCAGCAGCTTGATGGCAGGCACCGAATTCTATAATTCACCCCTCCACTTT
TRBD2	TRBV2	TRBJ2-3	-	CASSLIRLATDTQYF	TGTGCCAGCAGCCTGATTAGACTAGCCACAGATACGCAGTATTTT
TRBD1	TRBV2	TRBJ2-3	-	CASNTGTQGLADTQYF	TGTGCCAGCAATACCGGGACACAGGGGTTAGCTGATACGCAGTATTTT
-	TRBV5-1	TRBJ1-1	-	CASSFAGATEAFF	TGCGCCAGCAGCTTCGCGGGAGCCACTGAAGCTTTCTTT
TRBD1	TRBV7-8	TRBJ1-2	-	CASSPGTDNYGYTF	TGTGCCAGCAGCCCCGGGACAGATAACTATGGCTACACCTTC
-	TRBV6-5	TRBJ2-2	once	CASSRTPGELFF	TGTGCCAGCAGTCGGACTCCCGGGGAGCTGTTTTTT
-	TRBV11-1	TRBJ1-4	-	CASSSGGSNEKLFF	TGTGCCAGCAGCTCGGGGGGGAGTAATGAAAAACTGTTTTTT
-	TRBV3-1/TRBV3-2	TRBJ2-1	-	CASSTPGTGPGLVYYNEQFF	TGTGCCAGCAGCACCCCCGGGACAGGGCCGGGACTAGTATACTACAATGAGCAGTTCTTC
-	TRBV27	TRBJ1-2	-	CASSSPTSGAYGYTF	TGTGCCAGCAGTTCGCCGACAAGTGGGGCTTATGGCTACACCTTC
-	TRBV5-4	TRBJ1-1	-	CASSFFIGGDTEAFF	TGTGCCAGCAGCTTTTTTATTGGGGGGGACACTGAAGCTTTCTTT
-	TRBV5-4	TRBJ1-6	few	CASSSPLQGGSSPLHF	TGTGCCAGCAGCTCCCCCCTACAGGGAGGGAGTTCACCCCTCCACTTT
TRBD2	TRBV5-1	TRBJ2-3	-	CASSVTSGGADTQYF	TGCGCCAGCAGCGTAACTAGCGGGGGAGCGGATACGCAGTATTTT
TRBD1	TRBV7-9	TRBJ1-2	-	CASSQTGAPYGYTF	TGTGCCAGCAGTCAAACAGGGGCCCCCTATGGCTACACCTTC
-	TRBV5-5	TRBJ1-3	-	CASSLASRGSGNTIYF	TGTGCCAGCAGCTTGGCCTCAAGGGGCTCTGGAAACACCATATATTTT
-	TRBV19	TRBJ1-2	-	CASRPPGRIYGYTF	TGTGCCAGTAGACCCCCAGGGAGGATATATGGCTACACCTTC
TRBD2	TRBV6-5	TRBJ2-7	-	CATVTSGSYEQYF	TGTGCCACCGTGACTAGCGGTTCCTACGAGCAGTACTTC
-	TRBV6-5	TRBJ1-3	medium-sized	CASSYSSGWGGNTIYF	TGTGCCAGCAGTTACTCATCAGGGTGGGGTGGAAACACCATATATTTT
-	TRBV12-3/TRBV12-4	TRBJ1-2	-	CASRPGVIGGYTF	TGTGCCAGCAGACCCGGGGTCATCGGAGGCTACACCTTC
-	TRBV15	TRBJ2-7	-	CATSRGHQGEQYF	TGTGCCACCAGCAGGGGGCACCAGGGGGAGCAGTACTTC
TRBD1	TRBV20-1	TRBJ1-5	-	CSASIDRGRNQPQHF	TGCAGTGCTAGTATCGACAGGGGTCGTAATCAGCCCCAGCATTTT
-	TRBV2	TRBJ1-1	-	CASTERRTWGTEAFF	TGTGCCAGCACCGAAAGACGGACATGGGGCACTGAAGCTTTCTTT
TRBD2	TRBV5-1	TRBJ2-1	-	CASSLTISGGLSTGEQFF	TGCGCCAGCAGCTTGACGATTAGCGGGGGATTGAGTACGGGTGAGCAGTTCTTC
-	TRBV5-8	TRBJ1-6	-	CASSLGQAHSPLHF	TGTGCCAGCAGCTTGGGACAGGCTCATTCACCCCTCCACTTT
TRBD1	TRBV4-1	TRBJ1-4	few	CASSPRFGQGAQTNEKLFF	TGCGCCAGCAGCCCAAGATTTGGACAGGGGGCGCAGACTAATGAAAAACTGTTTTTT
-	TRBV18	TRBJ2-2	few	CASSPAGVKRELFF	TGTGCCAGCTCACCAGCAGGGGTTAAGAGGGAGCTGTTTTTT
-	TRBV7-2	TRBJ1-1	-	CASSLTGLKTEAFF	TGTGCCAGCAGTTTAACAGGGCTGAAGACTGAAGCTTTCTTT
TRBD1	TRBV7-6	TRBJ2-1	-	CASSPRTGANNEQFF	TGTGCCAGCAGCCCGAGGACAGGGGCAAACAATGAGCAGTTCTTC
TRBD1	TRBV5-1	TRBJ1-5	-	CASSLDPPDRGGQPQHF	TGCGCCAGCAGCTTGGATCCCCCTGACAGGGGTGGCCAGCCCCAGCATTTT
-	TRBV29-1	TRBJ2-2	medium-sized	CSAPGHLNTGELFF	TGCAGCGCTCCGGGACACTTGAACACCGGGGAGCTGTTTTTT
TRBD1	TRBV14	TRBJ2-7	-	CASSQGGTVYEQYF	TGTGCCAGCAGCCAAGGGGGGACAGTTTACGAGCAGTACTTC
-	TRBV7-2	TRBJ1-5	once	CASSLPGGIQPQHF	TGTGCCAGCAGTCTTCCGGGTGGCATTCAGCCCCAGCATTTT
-	TRBV7-2	TRBJ1-4	-	CASSLSKGMGEKLFF	TGTGCCAGCAGCTTAAGTAAGGGGATGGGTGAAAAACTGTTTTTT